This entry features one T cell receptor (beta chain) sequence. Its antigen remains unidentified. This sample was taken from a study of cytomegalovirus exposure and HLA in healthy donors. Study-wide background: The same platform was used for the roughly 120 validation repertoires as for the approximately 720 first-cohort repertoires, as reported in a later analysis. Whole-study results and caveats: It was confirmed in vitro that a few of the CMV-associated chains were specific for CMV antigens.

The CDR3 is 14 residues long. Germline CDR1 and CDR2: ENHRY and SYGVKD. V shed 6 bases, J shed 5 bases, and the junction held 6 bases outside the gene matches. Method: immunoSEQ multiplex PCR; TCRdb's copy keeps in-frame clones and lacks some. The table lists about 250,000 clones, about 90% of them singletons. The validation cohort, a group of roughly 120 subjects, included the donors and was separate from the approximately 650-subject first cohort. The gene calls are TRBV10-3 and TRBJ1-2, with TRBD1 matching 10 bases. The source is a man younger than 35 in good health and CMV-seropositive. Sequenced material: PBMCs. CDR3 amino acids: CAIRPTGGSYGYTF. CDR3 DNA: TGTGCCATCAGACCGACAGGGGGCTCATATGGCTACACCTTC.